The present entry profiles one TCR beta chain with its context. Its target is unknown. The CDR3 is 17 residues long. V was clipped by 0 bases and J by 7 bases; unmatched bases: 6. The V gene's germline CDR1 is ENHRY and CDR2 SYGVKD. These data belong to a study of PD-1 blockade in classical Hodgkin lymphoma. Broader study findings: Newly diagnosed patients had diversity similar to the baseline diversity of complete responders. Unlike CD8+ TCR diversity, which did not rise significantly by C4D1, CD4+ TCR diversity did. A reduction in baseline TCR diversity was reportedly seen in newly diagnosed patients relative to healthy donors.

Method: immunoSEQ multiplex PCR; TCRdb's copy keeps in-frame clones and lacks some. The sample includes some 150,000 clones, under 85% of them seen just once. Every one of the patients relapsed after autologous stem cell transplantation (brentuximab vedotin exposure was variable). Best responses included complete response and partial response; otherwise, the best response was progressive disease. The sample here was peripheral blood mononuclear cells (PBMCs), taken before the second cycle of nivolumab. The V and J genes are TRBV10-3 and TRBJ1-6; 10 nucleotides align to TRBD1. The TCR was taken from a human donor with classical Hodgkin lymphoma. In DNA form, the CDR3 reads TGTGCCATCAGTGAGTCCGGCAGGGGACAGGGGAATTCACCCCTCCACTTT. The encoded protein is CAISESGRGQGNSPLHF.